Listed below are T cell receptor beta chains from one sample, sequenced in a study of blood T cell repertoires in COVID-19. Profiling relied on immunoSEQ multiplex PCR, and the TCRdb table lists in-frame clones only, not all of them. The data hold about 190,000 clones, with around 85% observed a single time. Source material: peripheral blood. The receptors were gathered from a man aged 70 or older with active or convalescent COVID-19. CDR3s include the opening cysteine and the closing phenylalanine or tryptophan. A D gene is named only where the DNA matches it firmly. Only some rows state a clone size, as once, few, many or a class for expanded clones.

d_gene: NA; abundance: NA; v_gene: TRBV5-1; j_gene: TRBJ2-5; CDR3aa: CASSPPEGAQETQYF; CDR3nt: TGCGCCAGCAGCCCTCCGGAGGGGGCGCAGGAGACCCAGTACTTC
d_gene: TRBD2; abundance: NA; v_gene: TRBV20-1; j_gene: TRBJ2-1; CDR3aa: CSESRGDEQFF; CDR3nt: TGCAGTGAAAGTCGGGGGGATGAGCAGTTCTTC
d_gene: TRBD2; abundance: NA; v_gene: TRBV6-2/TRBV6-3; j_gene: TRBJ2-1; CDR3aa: CASNPGLAGGYEQFF; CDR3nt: TGTGCCAGCAACCCGGGACTAGCGGGGGGGTATGAGCAGTTCTTC
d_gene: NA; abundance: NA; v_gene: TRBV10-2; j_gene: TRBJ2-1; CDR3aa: CASSPDDYNEQFF; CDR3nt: TGCGCCAGCAGTCCAGATGACTACAATGAGCAGTTCTTC
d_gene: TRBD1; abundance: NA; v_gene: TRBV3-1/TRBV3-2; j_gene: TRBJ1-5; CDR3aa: CASSPTGGGQPQHF; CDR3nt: TGTGCCAGCAGCCCGACAGGGGGGGGTCAGCCCCAGCATTTT
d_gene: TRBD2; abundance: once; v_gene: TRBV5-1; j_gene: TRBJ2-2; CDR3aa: CASSLSGGGLNTGELFF; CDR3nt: TGCGCCAGCAGCTTAAGTGGCGGGGGGCTGAACACCGGGGAGCTGTTTTTT
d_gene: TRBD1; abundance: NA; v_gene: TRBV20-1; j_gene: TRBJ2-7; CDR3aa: CSADRGYEQYF; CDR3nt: TGCAGTGCTGACAGGGGTTACGAGCAGTACTTC
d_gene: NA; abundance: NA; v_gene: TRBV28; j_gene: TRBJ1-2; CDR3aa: CASSTPATGMAYGYTF; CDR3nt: TGTGCCAGCAGTACACCGGCGACAGGTATGGCCTATGGCTACACCTTC
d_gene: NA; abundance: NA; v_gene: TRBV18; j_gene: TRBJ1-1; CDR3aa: CASSPRGGSEAFF; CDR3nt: TGTGCCAGCTCACCGCGGGGTGGGTCTGAAGCTTTCTTT
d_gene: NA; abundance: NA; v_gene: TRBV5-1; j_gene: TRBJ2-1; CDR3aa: CASSRLPSSNEQFF; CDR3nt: TGCGCCAGCAGTCGGTTGCCTAGTTCTAATGAGCAGTTCTTC
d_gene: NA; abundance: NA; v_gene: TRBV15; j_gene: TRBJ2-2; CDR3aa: CATSRGLTGELFF; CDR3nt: TGTGCCACCAGCAGGGGGCTCACCGGGGAGCTGTTTTTT
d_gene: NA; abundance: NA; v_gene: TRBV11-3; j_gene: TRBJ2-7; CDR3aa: CASSLAGVGYEQYF; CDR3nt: TGTGCCAGCAGCTTAGCGGGAGTTGGCTACGAGCAGTACTTC
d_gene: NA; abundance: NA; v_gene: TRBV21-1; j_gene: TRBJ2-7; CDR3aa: CPTFWREGSEQYF; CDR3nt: TGCCCTACCTTCTGGCGGGAGGGATCCGAGCAGTACTTC
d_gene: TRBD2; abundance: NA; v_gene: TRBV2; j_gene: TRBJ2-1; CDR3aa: CASRPGLAVYNEQFF; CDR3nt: TGTGCCAGTCGCCCGGGACTAGCGGTATACAATGAGCAGTTCTTC
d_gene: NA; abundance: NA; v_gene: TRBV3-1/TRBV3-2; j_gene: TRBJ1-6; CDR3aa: CASSPQGEQGQGSPLHF; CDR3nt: TGTGCCAGCAGCCCACAAGGGGAACAGGGTCAAGGTTCACCCCTCCACTTT
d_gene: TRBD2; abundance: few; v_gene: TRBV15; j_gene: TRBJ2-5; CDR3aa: CATSRAGLAAMETQYF; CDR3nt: TGTGCCACCAGCAGGGCTGGACTAGCGGCGATGGAGACCCAGTACTTC
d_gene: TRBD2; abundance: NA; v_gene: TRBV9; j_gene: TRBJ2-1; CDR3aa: CASSPLAADQGEQFF; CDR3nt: TGTGCCAGCAGTCCTCTAGCGGCCGATCAGGGTGAGCAGTTCTTC
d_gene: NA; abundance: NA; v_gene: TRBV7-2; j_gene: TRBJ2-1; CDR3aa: CASSLVGGGNEQFF; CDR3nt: TGTGCCAGCAGCTTAGTAGGGGGGGGCAATGAGCAGTTCTTC
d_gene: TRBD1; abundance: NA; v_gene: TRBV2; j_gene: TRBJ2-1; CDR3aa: CASSYRQGAGNEQFF; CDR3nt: TGTGCCAGCAGTTATCGACAGGGGGCTGGGAATGAGCAGTTCTTC
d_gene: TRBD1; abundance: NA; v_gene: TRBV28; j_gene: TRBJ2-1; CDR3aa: CASTTRDRGYNEQFF; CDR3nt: TGTGCCAGCACCACCCGGGACAGGGGCTACAATGAGCAGTTCTTC
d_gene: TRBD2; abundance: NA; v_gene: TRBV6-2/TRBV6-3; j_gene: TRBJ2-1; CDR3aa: CASSYPARLAGDGANEQFF; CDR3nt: TGTGCCAGCAGTTACCCAGCAAGACTAGCGGGAGATGGTGCCAATGAGCAGTTCTTC
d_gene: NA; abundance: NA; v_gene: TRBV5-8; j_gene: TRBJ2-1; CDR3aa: CASSLVTSNEQFF; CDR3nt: TGTGCCAGCAGCTTGGTGACTAGCAATGAGCAGTTCTTC
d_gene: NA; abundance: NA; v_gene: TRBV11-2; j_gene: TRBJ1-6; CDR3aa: CASSSNSPLHF; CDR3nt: TGTGCCAGCAGCTCAAATTCACCCCTCCACTTT
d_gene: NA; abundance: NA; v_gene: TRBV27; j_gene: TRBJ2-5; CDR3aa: CASITRLGTRSLGETQYF; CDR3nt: TGTGCCAGCATCACAAGGTTGGGCACAAGGTCATTGGGAGAGACCCAGTACTTC
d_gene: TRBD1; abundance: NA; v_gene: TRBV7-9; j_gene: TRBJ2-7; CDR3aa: CASSLGVTGGSSYEQYF; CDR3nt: TGTGCCAGCAGCTTAGGGGTAACAGGGGGGAGCTCCTACGAGCAGTACTTC
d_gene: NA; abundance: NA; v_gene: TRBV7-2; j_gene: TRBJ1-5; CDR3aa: CASSLGSTQPQHF; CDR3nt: TGTGCCAGCAGCTTAGGGTCTACCCAGCCCCAGCATTTT
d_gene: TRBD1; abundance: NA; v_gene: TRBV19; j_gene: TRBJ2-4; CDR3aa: CASSIVAGGLGNIQYF; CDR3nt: TGTGCCAGTAGTATAGTAGCAGGGGGCCTAGGAAACATTCAGTACTTC
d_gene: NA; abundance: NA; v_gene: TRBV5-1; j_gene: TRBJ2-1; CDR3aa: CASSLVGSQGNNEQFF; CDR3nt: TGCGCCAGCAGCTTGGTGGGCAGTCAAGGAAACAATGAGCAGTTCTTC